This T cell receptor beta chain was sequenced in a study of OX40 agonist ivuxolimab in advanced cancers. TCRdb's copy holds only in-frame clones and misses some; the assay was immunoSEQ multiplex PCR. This table has some 60,000 clones, roughly nine tenths appearing once. This CDR3 region has 15 residues. Germline CDR1 MNHNY, CDR2 SVGAGI (reference sequence). Trimming took off 0 bases at V and 1 base at J, with 10 bases between the two ends. This sequence joins TRBV6-6 and TRBJ2-7; D may be TRBD1 (6 bases). This specimen consisted of CD4+ or CD8+ T cells sorted from blood, obtained in a trial of the OX40 agonist ivuxolimab. The sequence came from an adult with an advanced solid tumor such as melanoma, head and neck, liver or kidney cancer. CDR3 in amino acids: CASSYSWGPSYEQYF. CDR3 coding DNA: TGTGCCAGCAGTTACTCCTGGGGGCCATCCTACGAGCAGTACTTC.